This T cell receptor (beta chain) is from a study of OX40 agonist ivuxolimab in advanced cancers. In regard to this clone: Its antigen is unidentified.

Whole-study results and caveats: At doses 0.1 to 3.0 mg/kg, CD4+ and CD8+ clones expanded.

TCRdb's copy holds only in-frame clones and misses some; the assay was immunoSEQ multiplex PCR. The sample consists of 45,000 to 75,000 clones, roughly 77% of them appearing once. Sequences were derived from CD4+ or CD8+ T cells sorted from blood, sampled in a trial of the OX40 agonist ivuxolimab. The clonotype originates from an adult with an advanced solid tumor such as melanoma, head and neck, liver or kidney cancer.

Here the CDR3 reads CARSVYRGTNTEAFF. The CDR3 DNA reads as TGTGCCAGAAGCGTATACAGGGGTACAAACACTGAAGCTTTCTTT. The V gene is TRBV5-3, the J gene TRBJ1-1; TRBD1 aligns across 7 bases. TRBV5-3 is an ORF, with its function uncertain. The CDR3 sequence is 15 residues long. Trimming took 4 bases from V and 2 from J; bases not matched to a gene: 8.